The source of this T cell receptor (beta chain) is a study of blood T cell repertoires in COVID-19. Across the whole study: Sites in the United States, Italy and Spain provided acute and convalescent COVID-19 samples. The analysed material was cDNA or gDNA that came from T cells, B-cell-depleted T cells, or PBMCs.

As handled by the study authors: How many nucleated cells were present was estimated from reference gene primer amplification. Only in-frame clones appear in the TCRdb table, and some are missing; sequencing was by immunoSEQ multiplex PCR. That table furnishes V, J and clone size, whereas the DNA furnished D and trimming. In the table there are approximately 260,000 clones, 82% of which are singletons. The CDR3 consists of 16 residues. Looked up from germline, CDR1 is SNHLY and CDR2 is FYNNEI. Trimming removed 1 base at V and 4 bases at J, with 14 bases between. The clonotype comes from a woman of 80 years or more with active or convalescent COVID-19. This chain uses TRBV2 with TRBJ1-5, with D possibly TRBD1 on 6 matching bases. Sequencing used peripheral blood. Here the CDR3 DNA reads TGTGCCAGCAGTGAAGTAACAGGGATTGAAAATCAGCCCCAGCATTTT. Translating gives CASSEVTGIENQPQHF.